This entry concerns a single TCR beta chain. These data come from a study of blood T cell repertoires in COVID-19. The CDR3 spans 15 residues. V was trimmed by 0 bases and J by 0 bases, leaving 6 bases between them. Germline V gene sequence: CDR1 LNHNV, CDR2 YYDKDF (reference sequence). Produced via immunoSEQ multiplex PCR; TCRdb's table is partial and in-frame only. This table holds 200,000 or so clones, roughly four fifths found once. The sample was peripheral blood. This sequence was found in a woman aged 40 to 50 with acute or convalescent COVID-19. The chain recombines TRBV15 with TRBJ1-5; D is undetermined. The CDR3, as DNA: TGTGCCACCAGCAGAGAATCGTATAGCAATCAGCCCCAGCATTTT. This translates into CATSRESYSNQPQHF.